These 12 T cell receptor beta chains were all obtained from the same sample, sequenced in a study of T-cell memory formation after mild COVID-19. TCRdb called the 5' RACE reads again in MiXCR, with one record for every CDR3 protein. The sample includes around 420,000 distinct CDR3 sequences, roughly 24% seen only once; the top ten take 7% to 9.5%. Specimen: PBMCs or a T cell subset sorted from them (not recorded which). The source is an adult woman who had mild COVID-19 (a few samples of this study predate the infection). Cell type and time point are not known.

The chain couples TRBV7-8 to TRBJ2-5, with D tentatively TRBD1 or TRBD2 (6 bases each). This CDR3 has 15 residues. Germline values: CDR1 SGHVS, CDR2 FQNEAQ. Trimming took off 7 bases at V and 2 bases at J, with 17 bases between the two ends. CDR3 in amino acids: CASMWGAGFQETQYF. In DNA form, the CDR3 reads TGTGCCAGCATGTGGGGGGCTGGGTTTCAAGAGACCCAGTACTTC.

This clonotype was recorded a few times. The CDR3 nucleotides are TGTGCCAGCAGCTTGGCGGAGGGGGCCATGAACACTGAAGCTTTCTTT. It codes for CASSLAEGAMNTEAFF. The chain is built from TRBV5-5 and TRBJ1-1; 7 bases align to TRBD1. The CDR3 covers 16 residues. The J segment lost 0 bases and the V segment lost 0 bases, leaving 5 bases of the junction unmatched. CDR1 and CDR2 from the germline V gene are SGHKS and YYEKEE (reference sequence).

The chain carries TRBV7-2 and TRBJ2-4; TRBD1 is a possible D gene (6 bases). This CDR3 spans 15 amino acids. Germline V gene data show CDR1 as SGHTA and CDR2 as FQGNSA. V shed 0 bases and J shed 6 bases, with 12 bases lying between them. Written as DNA, the CDR3 is TGTGCCAGCAGCTTAGCTAGGGTAGGGGGAAACATTCAGTACTTC. Its translation is CASSLARVGGNIQYF.

CDR3 residues: CASSTLAGGRHEQFF. The DNA for the CDR3 is TGTGCCAGCAGCACCTTAGCGGGAGGGCGGCATGAGCAGTTCTTC. The chain recombines TRBV7-3 with TRBJ2-1; 11 positions match TRBD2. V shed 5 bases, J shed 8 bases, and the junction held 8 bases outside the gene matches. Germline V gene data show CDR1 as SGHTA and CDR2 as FQGTGA. The CDR3 spans 15 residues.

The rearrangement links TRBV3-1 to TRBJ2-1; 7 bases map to TRBD1. This CDR3 comprises 13 residues. Germline lookup yields CDR1 LGHDT and CDR2 YNNKEL (reference sequence). The junction had 7 bases not matched to a gene; V was cut back by 1 base and J by 13 bases. The chain's CDR3 is CASSQARDRGQFF. Here the CDR3 DNA reads TGTGCCAGCAGCCAAGCCCGGGACAGAGGACAGTTCTTC.

V gene TRBV7-3 combines with J gene TRBJ2-1; D might be TRBD1 (6 bases). The CDR3 spans 15 residues. Germline values: CDR1 SGHTA, CDR2 FQGTGA. V gave up 4 bases and J gave up 5 bases, with 15 bases separating them. The CDR3 DNA reads as TGTGCCAGCAGCTCTACAGGGTCTAGCAACAATGAGCAGTTCTTC. As protein: CASSSTGSSNNEQFF.

Only a few counts were recorded for this clonotype. The CDR3 coding sequence is TGCGCCAGCAGCTTGGTACCCTCGAGGGAGACCCAGTACTTC. Protein product: CASSLVPSRETQYF. The genes are TRBV5-1 and TRBJ2-5; D remains ambiguous. From germline, CDR1 is SGHRS and CDR2 YFSETQ. This CDR3 is 14 amino acids long. V lost 0 bases to trimming and J lost 5 bases, with 11 bases between them.

This chain's CDR3 is CASSQARTAGGNYGYTF. Written as DNA, the CDR3 is TGCGCCAGCAGCCAAGCTAGGACAGCTGGAGGAAACTATGGCTACACCTTC. The chain is built from TRBV4-1 and TRBJ1-2; D is perhaps TRBD1 (6 bases). The CDR3 runs to 17 residues. Germline loops: CDR1 MGHRA, CDR2 YSYEKL. V was trimmed by 1 base and J by 2 bases, leaving 17 bases between them.

This chain connects TRBV20-1 to TRBJ2-2; D is unclear. V was pared by 4 bases and J by 11 bases, with 14 bases between. This CDR3 is 12 amino acids long. Germline V gene data show CDR1 as DFQATT and CDR2 as SNEGSKA (reference sequence). CDR3 coding DNA: TGCAGTGCTACGCACGGCCCGGGCGAGCTGTTTTTT. Amino acids: CSATHGPGELFF.

The chain couples TRBV2 to TRBJ2-3, with no clear D. Germline loops: CDR1 SNHLY, CDR2 FYNNEI. There are 13 residues in the CDR3. V lost 4 bases, J lost 3 bases, and 8 bases lay in between. This CDR3 reads CASSVARTDTQYF. In DNA, the CDR3 is TGTGCCAGCAGTGTCGCCAGAACAGATACGCAGTATTTT.

This clonotype was recorded at least ten times. J is TRBJ2-3 and V is TRBV18, with D hard to call. The CDR3 length is 16 residues. Germline loops: CDR1 KGHSH, CDR2 LQKENI. Trimming pared 2 bases from V and 0 bases from J, leaving 12 bases between. DNA of the CDR3: TGTGCCAGCTCACCAAAGGGATTACGAAGCACAGATACGCAGTATTTT. Encoded protein: CASSPKGLRSTDTQYF.

This clonotype was seen more than once but under ten times. The gene calls are TRBV4-3 and TRBJ2-1, with 11 bases aligning to TRBD2. Germline CDR1 and CDR2: LGHNA and YSLEER. V lost 0 bases and J lost 0; bases outside the gene matches: 4. The CDR3 is 18 residues long. CDR3 sequence (DNA): TGCGCCAGCAGCCAAGAGGTTCTAGCGGGGGGCTCCTACAATGAGCAGTTCTTC. Residues: CASSQEVLAGGSYNEQFF.